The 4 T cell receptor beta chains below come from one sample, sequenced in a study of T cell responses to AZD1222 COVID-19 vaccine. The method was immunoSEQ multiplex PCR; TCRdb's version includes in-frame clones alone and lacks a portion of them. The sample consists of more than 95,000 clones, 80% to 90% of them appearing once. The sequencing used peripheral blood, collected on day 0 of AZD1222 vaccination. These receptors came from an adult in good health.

The CDR3 region is CASSVDSSSYNSPLHF. Written as DNA, the CDR3 is TGTGCCAGCAGCGTGGACAGTAGCTCCTATAATTCACCCCTCCACTTT. This chain joins TRBV9 and TRBJ1-6; a possible D gene is TRBD1 (6 bases). The germline gives CDR1 SGDLS, CDR2 YYNGEE. The CDR3 sequence is 16 residues long. The germline V and J ends were trimmed by 2 bases and 0 bases, with 9 bases remaining between them.

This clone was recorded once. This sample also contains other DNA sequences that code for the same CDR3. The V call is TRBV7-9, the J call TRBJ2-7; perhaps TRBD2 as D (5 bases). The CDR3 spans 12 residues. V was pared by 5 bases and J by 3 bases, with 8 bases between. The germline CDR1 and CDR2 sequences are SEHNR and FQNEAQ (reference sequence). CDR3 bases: TGTGCCAGCAGCCTCGGGGTCTACGAGCAGTACTTC. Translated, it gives CASSLGVYEQYF.

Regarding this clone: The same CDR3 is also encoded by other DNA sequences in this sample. The chain's CDR3 is CASSLAGNTGELFF. DNA of the CDR3: TGCGCCAGCAGCTTGGCGGGGAACACCGGGGAGCTGTTTTTT. The gene calls are TRBV5-1 and TRBJ2-2; the D is unclear. Germline values: CDR1 SGHRS, CDR2 YFSETQ. The CDR3 has 14 residues. With 0 bases removed from V and 1 base from J, the gap between germline ends came to 4 bases.

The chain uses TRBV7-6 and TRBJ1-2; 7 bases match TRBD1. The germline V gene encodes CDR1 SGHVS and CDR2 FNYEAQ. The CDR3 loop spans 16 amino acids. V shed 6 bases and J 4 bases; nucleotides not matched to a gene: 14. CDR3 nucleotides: TGTGCCAGCAGTAACCAGATATGGGACAGAGCCTATGGCTACACCTTC. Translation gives CASSNQIWDRAYGYTF.